This T cell receptor beta chain was obtained from a study of monozygotic twins with inflammatory bowel disease. Study-level findings and limits: TCRbeta diversity (inverse Simpson) was lower in IBD patients than in healthy co-twins. Background noise in patient repertoires may stem from differing immunosuppressive treatments.

Template-switch reactions added UMIs with a 6-nucleotide sample barcode. From the 5' RACE reads, TCRdb lists one entry per CDR3 protein and no DNA. The sample table sets out more than 120,000 distinct CDR3 sequences. Comments on this clonotype: The antigen remains undetermined.

The sequencing sample was made of blood. The receptor comes from a human donor with ulcerative colitis or Crohn's disease, or a healthy co-twin of an affected twin (not recorded which).

CDR3 in amino acids: CASRGGRGSVNTDTQYF. The chain couples TRBV6-1 to TRBJ2-3; the TRBD2 assignment by TCRdb is unverifiable without DNA. The CDR3 is 17 residues long. Germline V CDR1 and CDR2: MNHNS, SASEGT.